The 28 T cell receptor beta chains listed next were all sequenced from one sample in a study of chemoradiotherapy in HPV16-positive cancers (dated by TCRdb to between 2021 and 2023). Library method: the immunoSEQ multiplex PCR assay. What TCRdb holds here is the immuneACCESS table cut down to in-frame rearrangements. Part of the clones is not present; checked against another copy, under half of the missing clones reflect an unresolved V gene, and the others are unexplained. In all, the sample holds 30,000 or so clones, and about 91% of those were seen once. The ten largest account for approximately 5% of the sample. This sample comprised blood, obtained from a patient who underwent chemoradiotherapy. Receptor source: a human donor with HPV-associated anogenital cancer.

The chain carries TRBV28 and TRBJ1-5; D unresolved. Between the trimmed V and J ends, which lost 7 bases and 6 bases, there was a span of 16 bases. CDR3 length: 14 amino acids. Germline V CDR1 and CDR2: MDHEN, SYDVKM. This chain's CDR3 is CASIPHPGSQPQHF. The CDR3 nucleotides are TGTGCCAGCATCCCCCACCCCGGGTCTCAGCCCCAGCATTTT. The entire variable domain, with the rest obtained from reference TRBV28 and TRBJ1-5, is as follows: DVKVTQSSRYLVKRTGEKVFLECVQDMDHENMFWYRQDPGLGLRLIYFSYDVKMKEKGDIPEGYSVSREKKERFSLILESASTNQTSMYLCASIPHPGSQPQHFGDGTRLSIL.

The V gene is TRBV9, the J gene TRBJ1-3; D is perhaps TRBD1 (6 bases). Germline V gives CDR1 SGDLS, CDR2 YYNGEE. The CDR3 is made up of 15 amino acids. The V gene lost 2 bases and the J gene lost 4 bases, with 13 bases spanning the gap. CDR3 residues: CASSVQGQGGNTIYF. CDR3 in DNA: TGTGCCAGCAGCGTTCAGGGGCAGGGGGGAAACACCATATATTTT.

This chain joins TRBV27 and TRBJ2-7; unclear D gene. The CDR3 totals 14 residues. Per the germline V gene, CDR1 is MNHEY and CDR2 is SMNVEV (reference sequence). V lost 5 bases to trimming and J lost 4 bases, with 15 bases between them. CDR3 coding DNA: TGTGCCAGCAGTCTCCGGGTCCATCTGTACGAGCAGTACTTC. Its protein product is CASSLRVHLYEQYF.

In DNA, the CDR3 is TGTGCCAGCAGTTTATACCCCAATCAGCCCCAGCATTTT. Residues: CASSLYPNQPQHF. The V and J genes are TRBV27 and TRBJ1-5; D not resolved. Germline V gives CDR1 MNHEY, CDR2 SMNVEV (reference sequence). V lost 1 base and J lost 3, with 4 bases in between. The CDR3 totals 13 residues.

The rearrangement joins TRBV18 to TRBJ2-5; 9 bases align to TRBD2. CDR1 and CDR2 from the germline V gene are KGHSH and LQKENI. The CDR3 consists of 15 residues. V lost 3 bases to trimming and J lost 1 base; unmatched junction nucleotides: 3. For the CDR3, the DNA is TGTGCCAGCTCACCCCGGCGGGGGGGCCAAGAGACCCAGTACTTC. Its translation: CASSPRRGGQETQYF.

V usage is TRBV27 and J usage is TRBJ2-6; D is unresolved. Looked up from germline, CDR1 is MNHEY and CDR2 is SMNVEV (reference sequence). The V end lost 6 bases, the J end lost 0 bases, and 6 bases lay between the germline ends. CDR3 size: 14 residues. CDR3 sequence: CASSLSSGANVLTF. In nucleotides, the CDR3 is TGTGCCAGCAGCCTAAGCTCTGGGGCCAACGTCCTGACTTTC.

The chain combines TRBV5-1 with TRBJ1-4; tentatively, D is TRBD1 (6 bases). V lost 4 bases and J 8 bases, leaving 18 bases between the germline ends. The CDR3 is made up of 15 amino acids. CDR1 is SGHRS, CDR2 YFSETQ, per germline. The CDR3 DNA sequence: TGCGCCAGCAGCAAAATCCCAGGGGAACGGGAAAAACTGTTTTTT. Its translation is CASSKIPGEREKLFF.

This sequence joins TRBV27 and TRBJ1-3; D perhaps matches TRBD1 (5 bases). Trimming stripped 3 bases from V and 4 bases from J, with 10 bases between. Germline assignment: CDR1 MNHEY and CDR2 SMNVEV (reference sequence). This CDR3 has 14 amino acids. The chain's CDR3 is CASSFSGQGNTIYF. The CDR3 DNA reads TGTGCCAGCAGTTTCTCAGGGCAGGGAAACACCATATATTTT.

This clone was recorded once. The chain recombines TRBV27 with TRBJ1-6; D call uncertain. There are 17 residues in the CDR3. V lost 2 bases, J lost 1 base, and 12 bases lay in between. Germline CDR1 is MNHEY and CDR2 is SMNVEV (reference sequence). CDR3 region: CASSLQSSLSYNSPLHF. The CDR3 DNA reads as TGTGCCAGCAGTTTACAGTCTTCTCTGTCCTATAATTCACCCCTCCACTTT.

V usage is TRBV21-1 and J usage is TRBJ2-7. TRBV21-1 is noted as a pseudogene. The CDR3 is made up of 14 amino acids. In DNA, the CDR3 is TGTGCCAGCAGACGCCCGGGACCACACGGGGAGCAGTACTTC. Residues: CASRRPGPHGEQYF.

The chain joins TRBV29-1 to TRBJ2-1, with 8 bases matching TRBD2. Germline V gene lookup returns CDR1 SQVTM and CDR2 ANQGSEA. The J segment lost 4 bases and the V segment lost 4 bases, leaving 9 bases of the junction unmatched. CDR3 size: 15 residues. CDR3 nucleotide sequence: TGCAGCGTTGTTACCTTAGCGGGGTTGTACAATGAGCAGTTCTTC. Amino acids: CSVVTLAGLYNEQFF.

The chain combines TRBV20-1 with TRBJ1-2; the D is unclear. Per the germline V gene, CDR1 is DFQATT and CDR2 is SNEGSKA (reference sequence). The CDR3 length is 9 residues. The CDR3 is CKWGYGYTF. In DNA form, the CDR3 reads TGCAAGTGGGGCTATGGCTACACCTTC.

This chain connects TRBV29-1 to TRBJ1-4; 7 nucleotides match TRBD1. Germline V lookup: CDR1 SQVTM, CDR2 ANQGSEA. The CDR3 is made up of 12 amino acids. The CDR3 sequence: CSSRGVDEKLFF. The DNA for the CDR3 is TGCAGTTCCAGGGGGGTGGATGAAAAACTGTTTTTT.

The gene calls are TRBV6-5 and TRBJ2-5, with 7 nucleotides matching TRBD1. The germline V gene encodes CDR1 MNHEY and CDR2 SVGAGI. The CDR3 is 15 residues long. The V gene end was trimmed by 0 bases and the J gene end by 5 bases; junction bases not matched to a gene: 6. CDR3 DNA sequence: TGTGCCAGCAGTTACTCAGAGGGGGCAGGTGAGACCCAGTACTTC. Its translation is CASSYSEGAGETQYF.

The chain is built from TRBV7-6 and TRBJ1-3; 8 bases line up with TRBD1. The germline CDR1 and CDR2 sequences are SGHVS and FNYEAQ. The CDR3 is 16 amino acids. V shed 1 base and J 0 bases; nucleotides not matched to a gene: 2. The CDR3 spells CASSLEGQASGNTIYF. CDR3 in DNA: TGTGCCAGCAGCTTAGAGGGACAGGCCTCTGGAAACACCATATATTTT.

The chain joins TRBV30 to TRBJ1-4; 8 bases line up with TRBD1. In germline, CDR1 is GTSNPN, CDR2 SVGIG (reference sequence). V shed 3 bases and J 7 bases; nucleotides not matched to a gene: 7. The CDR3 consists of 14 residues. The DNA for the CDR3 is TGTGCCTGGAGCGCTCAGGGGGCAGGTGAAAAACTGTTTTTT. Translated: CAWSAQGAGEKLFF.

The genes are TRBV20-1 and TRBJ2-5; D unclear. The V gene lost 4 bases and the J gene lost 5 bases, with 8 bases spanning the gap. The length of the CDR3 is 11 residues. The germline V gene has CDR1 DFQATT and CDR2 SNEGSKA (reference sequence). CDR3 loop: CSAIHGETQYF. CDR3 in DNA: TGCAGTGCTATTCACGGGGAGACCCAGTACTTC.

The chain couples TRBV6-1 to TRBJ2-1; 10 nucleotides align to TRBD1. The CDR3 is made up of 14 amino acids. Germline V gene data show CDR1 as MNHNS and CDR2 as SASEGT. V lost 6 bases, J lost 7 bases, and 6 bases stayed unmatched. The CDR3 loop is CASRGQGSPNEQFF. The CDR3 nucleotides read TGTGCCAGCAGGGGACAGGGGAGCCCAAATGAGCAGTTCTTC.

The CDR3 is CASSLEGPVEAFF. The CDR3 DNA reads as TGTGCCAGCAGTTTAGAGGGCCCTGTTGAAGCTTTCTTT. This chain uses TRBV27 with TRBJ1-1; unclear D gene. V dropped 2 bases and J dropped 7 bases, with 11 bases sitting between them. Per germline, CDR1 MNHEY and CDR2 SMNVEV (reference sequence). CDR3 length: 13 amino acids.

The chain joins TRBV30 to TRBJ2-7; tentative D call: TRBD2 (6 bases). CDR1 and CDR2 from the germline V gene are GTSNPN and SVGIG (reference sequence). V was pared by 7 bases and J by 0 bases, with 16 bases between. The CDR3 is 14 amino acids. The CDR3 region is CASGLTGASYEQYF. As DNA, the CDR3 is TGTGCCTCGGGACTGACCGGGGCCTCCTACGAGCAGTACTTC.

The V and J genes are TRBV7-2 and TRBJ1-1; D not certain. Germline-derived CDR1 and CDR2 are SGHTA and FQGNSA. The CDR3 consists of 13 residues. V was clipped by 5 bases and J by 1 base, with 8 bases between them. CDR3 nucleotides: TGTGCCAGCAGCCCTACCACGAACACTGAAGCTTTCTTT. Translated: CASSPTTNTEAFF.

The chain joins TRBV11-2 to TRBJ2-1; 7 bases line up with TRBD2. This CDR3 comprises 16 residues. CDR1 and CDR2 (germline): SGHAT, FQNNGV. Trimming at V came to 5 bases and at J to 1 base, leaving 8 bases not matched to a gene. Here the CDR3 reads CASSPVKGGSYNEQFF. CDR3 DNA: TGTGCCAGCAGCCCCGTGAAGGGAGGGTCCTACAATGAGCAGTTCTTC.

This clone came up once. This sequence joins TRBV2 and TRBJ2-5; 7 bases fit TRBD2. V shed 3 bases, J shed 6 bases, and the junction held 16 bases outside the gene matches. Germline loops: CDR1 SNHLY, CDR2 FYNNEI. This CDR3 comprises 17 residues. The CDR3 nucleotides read TGTGCCAGCAGTGAGTCACCGGGGGGTGACCCCGGGAAGACCCAGTACTTC. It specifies CASSESPGGDPGKTQYF.

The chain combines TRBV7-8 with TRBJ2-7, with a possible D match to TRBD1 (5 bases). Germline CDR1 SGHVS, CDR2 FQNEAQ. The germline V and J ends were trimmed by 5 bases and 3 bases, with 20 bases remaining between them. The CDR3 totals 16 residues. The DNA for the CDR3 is TGTGCCAGCAGCCCCGCGGTGGGGTTTAGGGGCTACGAGCAGTACTTC. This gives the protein CASSPAVGFRGYEQYF.

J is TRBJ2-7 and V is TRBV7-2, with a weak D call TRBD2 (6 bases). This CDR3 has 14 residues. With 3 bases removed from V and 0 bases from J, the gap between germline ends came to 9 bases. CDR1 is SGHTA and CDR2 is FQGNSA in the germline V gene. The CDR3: CASSLGLSSYEQYF. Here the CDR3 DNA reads TGTGCCAGCAGCTTGGGACTCTCCTCCTACGAGCAGTACTTC.

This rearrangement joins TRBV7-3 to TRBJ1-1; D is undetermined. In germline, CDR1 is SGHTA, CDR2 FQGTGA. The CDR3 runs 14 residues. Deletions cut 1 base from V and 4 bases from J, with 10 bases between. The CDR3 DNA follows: TGTGCCAGCAGCTTAATGTCCTCGGGCACTGAAGCTTTCTTT. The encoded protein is CASSLMSSGTEAFF. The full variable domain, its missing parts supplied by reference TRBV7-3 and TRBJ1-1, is GAGVSQTPSNKVTEKGKYVELRCDPISGHTALYWYRQSLGQGPEFLIYFQGTGAADDSGLPNDRFFAVRPEGSVSTLKIQRTERGDSAVYLCASSLMSSGTEAFFGQGTRLTVV.

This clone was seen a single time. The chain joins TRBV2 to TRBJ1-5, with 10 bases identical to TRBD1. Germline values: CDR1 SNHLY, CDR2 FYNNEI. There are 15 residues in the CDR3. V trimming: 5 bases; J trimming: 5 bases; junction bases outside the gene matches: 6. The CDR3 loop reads CASSRVGQGYQPQHF. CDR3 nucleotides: TGTGCCAGCAGTAGGGTGGGACAGGGGTATCAGCCCCAGCATTTT.

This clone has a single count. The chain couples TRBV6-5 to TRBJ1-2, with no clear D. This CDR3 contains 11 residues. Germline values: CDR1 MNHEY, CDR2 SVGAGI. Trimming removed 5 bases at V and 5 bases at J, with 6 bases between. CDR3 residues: CASSTPYGYTF. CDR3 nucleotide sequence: TGTGCCAGCAGTACCCCATATGGCTACACCTTC.